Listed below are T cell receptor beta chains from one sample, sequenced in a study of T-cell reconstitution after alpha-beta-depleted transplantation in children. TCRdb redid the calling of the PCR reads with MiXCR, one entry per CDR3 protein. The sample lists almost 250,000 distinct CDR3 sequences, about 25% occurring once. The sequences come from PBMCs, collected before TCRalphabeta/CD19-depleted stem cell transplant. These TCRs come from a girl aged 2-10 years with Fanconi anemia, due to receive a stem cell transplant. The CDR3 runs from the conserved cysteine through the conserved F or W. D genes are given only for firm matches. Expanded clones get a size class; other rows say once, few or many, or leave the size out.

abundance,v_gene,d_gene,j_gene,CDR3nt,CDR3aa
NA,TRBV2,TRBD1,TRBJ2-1,TGTGCCAGCTTGACAGGGAACAATGAGCAGTTCTTC,CASLTGNNEQFF
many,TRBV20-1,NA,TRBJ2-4,TGCAGTGCTTTCACCCACACGGCCAAAAACATTCAGTACTTC,CSAFTHTAKNIQYF
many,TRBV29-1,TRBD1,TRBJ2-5,TGCAGCGTCAGGACAGGCGAGACCCAGTACTTC,CSVRTGETQYF
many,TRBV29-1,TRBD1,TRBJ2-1,TGCAGCGTTGACAGGGGGCTATACAATGAGCAGTTCTTC,CSVDRGLYNEQFF
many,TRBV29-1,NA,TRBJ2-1,TGCAGCGTTGAAGCACGGTACAATGAGCAGTTCTTC,CSVEARYNEQFF
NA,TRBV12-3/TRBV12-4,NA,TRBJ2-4,TGTGCCACCTCCCGGAGGGTTGAAGACATTCAGTACTTC,CATSRRVEDIQYF
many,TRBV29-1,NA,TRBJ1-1,TGCAGCGTCACAGGCGAGATACTTACTGAAGCTTTCTTT,CSVTGEILTEAFF
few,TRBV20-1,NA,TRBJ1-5,TGCAGTGCTAGAGGTGCAGGGGGCAATCAGCCCCAGCATTTT,CSARGAGGNQPQHF
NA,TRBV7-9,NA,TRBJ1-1,TGTGCCAGCAGCTTAGTATTTGGGGGCTCAGAAGCTTTCTTT,CASSLVFGGSEAFF
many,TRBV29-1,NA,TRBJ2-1,TGCAGCGTTGAAGCCCCCCCTAGCCGATCCTACAATGAGCAGTTCTTC,CSVEAPPSRSYNEQFF
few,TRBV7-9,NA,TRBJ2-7,TGTGCCAGCAGCTTGGAAGTCTACGAGCAGTACTTC,CASSLEVYEQYF
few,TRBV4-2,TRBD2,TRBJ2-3,TGTGCCAGCAGCCAAGACCCCTGGCTAGCGGGGGAACTAGATACGCAGTATTTT,CASSQDPWLAGELDTQYF
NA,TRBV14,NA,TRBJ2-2,TGTGCCAGCAGCCACCGGAGGACCGGGGAGCTGTTTTTT,CASSHRRTGELFF
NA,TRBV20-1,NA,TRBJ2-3,TGCAGTGCTGAACATAGGAGAGATACGCAGTATTTT,CSAEHRRDTQYF
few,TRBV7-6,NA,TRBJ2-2,TGTGCCAGCAGCTTAGGGGACCTCACCGGGGAGCTGTTTTTT,CASSLGDLTGELFF
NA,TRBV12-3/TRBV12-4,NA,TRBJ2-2,TGTGCCAGCAGTTTCACGATTAACACCGGGGAGCTGTTTTTT,CASSFTINTGELFF
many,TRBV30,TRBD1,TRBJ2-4,TGTGCCTGGACAGGGGGCGGGCGTGACAAATACTTC,CAWTGGGRDKYF
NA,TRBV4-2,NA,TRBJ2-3,TGTGCCAGCAGTCGGAGGTCAGGCCGTTTTACAGATACGCAGTATTTT,CASSRRSGRFTDTQYF
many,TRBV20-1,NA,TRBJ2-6,TGCAGTGCTAGCCCCCATTTCTCTGGGGCCAACGTCCTGACTTTC,CSASPHFSGANVLTF
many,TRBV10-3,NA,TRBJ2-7,TGTGCCATCAGTGTAGGGGGGTCTCCCTACGAGCAGTACTTC,CAISVGGSPYEQYF
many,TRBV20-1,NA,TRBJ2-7,TGCAGTGCCACGGTCCCCTGGTCCAACGAGCAGTACTTC,CSATVPWSNEQYF
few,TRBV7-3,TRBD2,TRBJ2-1,TGTGCCAGCAGCTCATCGGGACTAGCGGGGGGCTACAATGAGCAGTTCTTC,CASSSSGLAGGYNEQFF
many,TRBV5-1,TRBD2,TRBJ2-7,TGCGCCAGCAGCCTAGCGGGAGGCGATACCTACGAGCAGTACTTC,CASSLAGGDTYEQYF
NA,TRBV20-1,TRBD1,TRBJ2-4,TGCAGTGCTAGAGATAGGTCTTTAGGGACAGGGACTCTCTTC,CSARDRSLGTGTLF
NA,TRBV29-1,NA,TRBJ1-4,TGCAGCGTTGAAGGGGCTGACGAAAAACTGTTTTTT,CSVEGADEKLFF
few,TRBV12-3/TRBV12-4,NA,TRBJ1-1,TGTGCCAGCAGTTCAATAGTAGCGACAGGGAACACTGAAGCTTTCTTT,CASSSIVATGNTEAFF
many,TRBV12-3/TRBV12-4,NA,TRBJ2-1,TGTGCCAGCCTCCTAACTCACAGGCACAATGAGCAGTTCTTC,CASLLTHRHNEQFF
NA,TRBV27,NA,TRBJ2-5,TGTGCCAGCAGTCACGGGGGCGAAGAGACCCAGTACTTC,CASSHGGEETQYF
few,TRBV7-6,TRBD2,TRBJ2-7,TGTGCCAGCAGCTTAGGTGGTAGCGGGATACTTGGCGAGCAGTACTTC,CASSLGGSGILGEQYF
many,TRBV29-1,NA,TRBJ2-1,TGCAGCGCCGCGACTGGATACAATGAGCAGTTCTTC,CSAATGYNEQFF
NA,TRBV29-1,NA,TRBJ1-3,TGCAGCGTTGCGGCTCCTGGGGGGCGAGGCAGTGGAAACACCATATATTTT,CSVAAPGGRGSGNTIYF
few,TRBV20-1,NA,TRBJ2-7,TGCAGTGCTAGAGATCCCCCCCCTGGATGGACGGGGTCCTACGAGCAGTACTTC,CSARDPPPGWTGSYEQYF
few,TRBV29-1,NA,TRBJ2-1,TGCAGCGTTAGTAGCGGTCTCTACAATGAGCAGTTCTTC,CSVSSGLYNEQFF
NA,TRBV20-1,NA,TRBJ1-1,TGCAGTGCTAACAGCATAAACACTGAAGCTTTCTTT,CSANSINTEAFF
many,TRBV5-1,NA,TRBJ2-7,TGCGCCAGCAGCTTGGGACACTCCTACGAGCAGTACTTC,CASSLGHSYEQYF
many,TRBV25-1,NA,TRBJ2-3,TGTGCCAGCAGTGAACACAGGGGCACAGATACGCAGTATTTT,CASSEHRGTDTQYF
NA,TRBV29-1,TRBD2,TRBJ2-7,TGCAGCGTTGAGTCTGCGGGAGGATACGAGCAGTACTTC,CSVESAGGYEQYF
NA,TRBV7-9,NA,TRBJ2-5,TGTGCCAGCAGCAACGCAAGGGGTCAAGAGACCCAGTACTTC,CASSNARGQETQYF
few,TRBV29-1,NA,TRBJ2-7,TGCAGCGTTGTTGCGGGGCTCGGCTACGAGCAGTACTTC,CSVVAGLGYEQYF
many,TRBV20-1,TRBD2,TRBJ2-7,TGCAGTGCTATAGGACTAGCGGGAGTTTCCCACGAGCAGTACTTC,CSAIGLAGVSHEQYF
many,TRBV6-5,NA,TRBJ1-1,TGTGCCAGCAGTCGGGACCTGAACACTGAAGCTTTCTTT,CASSRDLNTEAFF
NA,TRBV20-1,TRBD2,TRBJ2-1,TGCAGTGCTAGAGCACTAGCGGAACATTACAATGAGCAGTTCTTC,CSARALAEHYNEQFF
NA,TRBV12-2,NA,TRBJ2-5,TGTGCAAGTCGCCCGCCCGGGCCTCGGTTGGGAGAGACCCAGTACTTC,CASRPPGPRLGETQYF
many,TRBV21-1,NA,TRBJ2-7,TGTGCCAGCAGCCGGACTAGCGGGAGGGATCATACCTACGAGCAGTACTTC,CASSRTSGRDHTYEQYF
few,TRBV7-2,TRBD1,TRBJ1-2,TGTGCCAGCAGCTTAGGACAGGGGTTTGCGGATGGCTACACCTTC,CASSLGQGFADGYTF
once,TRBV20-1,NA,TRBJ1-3,TGCAGTGCCAAAGAGGCAGGGGCTGGAAACACCATATATTTT,CSAKEAGAGNTIYF
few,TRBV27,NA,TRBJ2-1,TGTGCCAGCAGTCCTCCGGGACCCTACAATGAGCAGTTCTTC,CASSPPGPYNEQFF
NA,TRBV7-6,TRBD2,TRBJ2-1,TGTGCCAGCAGCCGTCCGGGACTAGCGGGGGGACCCTACAATGAGCAGTTCTTC,CASSRPGLAGGPYNEQFF
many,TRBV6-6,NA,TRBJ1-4,TGTGCCAGCACTACTGGGGAAAAACTGTTTTTT,CASTTGEKLFF
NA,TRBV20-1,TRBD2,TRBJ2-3,TGCAGTCAAGGACTAGCGGACAGCACAGATACGCAGTATTTT,CSQGLADSTDTQYF
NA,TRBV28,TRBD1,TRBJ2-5,TGTGCCAGCGGATCATGGACAGGGGGGGTCCAAGAGACCCAGTACTTC,CASGSWTGGVQETQYF
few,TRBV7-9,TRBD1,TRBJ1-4,TGTGCCAGCAGAACCGGGACAGGGGGAAAACTGTTTTTT,CASRTGTGGKLFF
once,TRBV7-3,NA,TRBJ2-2,TGTGCCAGCAGCCGGACGTCCCCCGGGGAGCTGTTTTTT,CASSRTSPGELFF